This is a list of T cell receptor beta chains from one sample in a study of blood T cell repertoires in COVID-19. Libraries were prepared by immunoSEQ multiplex PCR; TCRdb keeps only in-frame clonotypes and omits some of them. The repertoire has some 140,000 clones, about 90% of them found once; the top ten carry under 0.6%. The material sequenced was peripheral blood. Every receptor here comes from a middle-aged man with acute or convalescent COVID-19. CDR3s include the opening cysteine and the closing phenylalanine or tryptophan. Each record gives: CDR3 length, clone size, D gene, J gene, V gene, CDR3 DNA, CDR3 protein. A D gene is named only where the DNA matches it firmly. A row's size may be missing; if present it is once, few, many or a size class.

12,NA,NA,TRBJ2-7,TRBV30,TGTGCCTGGAGTAAGGGAGCCTACGAGCAGTACTTC,CAWSKGAYEQYF
15,NA,TRBD2,TRBJ2-1,TRBV14,TGTGCCCAGGAGTTAGCGGGGGGTTTATACAATGAGCAGTTCTTC,CAQELAGGLYNEQFF
16,NA,TRBD1,TRBJ1-5,TRBV6-1,TGTGCCAGCAGTGGAAGAACAGGGGGTTTGGGTCAGCCCCAGCATTTT,CASSGRTGGLGQPQHF
13,NA,NA,TRBJ1-1,TRBV4-3,TGCGCCAGCAGCCAACTTCTGAACACTGAAGCTTTCTTT,CASSQLLNTEAFF
15,NA,NA,TRBJ1-4,TRBV9,TGTGCCAGCAGCTTCCAAGGGGTCGTGAGTGAAAAACTGTTTTTT,CASSFQGVVSEKLFF
16,few,NA,TRBJ1-6,TRBV19,TGTGCCAGTAGGGGCCTGACGAGCTCGTGGAATTCACCCCTCCACTTT,CASRGLTSSWNSPLHF
14,NA,NA,TRBJ1-5,TRBV11-2,TGTGCCAGCAGCTTGACCCAGGTTAATCAGCCCCAGCATTTT,CASSLTQVNQPQHF
15,NA,TRBD2,TRBJ2-2,TRBV19,TGTGCCAGTAGTATAGTAGCGGGAGCGGTCGGGGAGCTGTTTTTT,CASSIVAGAVGELFF
14,NA,TRBD2,TRBJ2-1,TRBV6-5,TGTGCCAGCAGCAGGAGCGGGGGGGCCAATGAGCAGTTCTTC,CASSRSGGANEQFF
17,NA,TRBD2,TRBJ2-3,TRBV5-5,TGTGCCAGCAGCTTGGATAACGGACTAGCGGAGACAGATACGCAGTATTTT,CASSLDNGLAETDTQYF
13,NA,NA,TRBJ1-2,TRBV7-9,TGTGCCAGCAGCTCCCAGCGCGATGATGGCTACACCTTC,CASSSQRDDGYTF
14,NA,TRBD2,TRBJ2-1,TRBV19,TGTGCCAGTACTAGTCGCGGGGGGCACAATGAGCAGTTCTTC,CASTSRGGHNEQFF
15,NA,NA,TRBJ2-2,TRBV3-1/TRBV3-2,TGTGCCAGCAGCCAGACCAGGAGGGCGGCCGGGGAGCTGTTTTTT,CASSQTRRAAGELFF
14,few,TRBD1,TRBJ1-6,TRBV15,TGTGCCACCAGCACCCTGCGACAGGGGCCTCAACTCCACTTT,CATSTLRQGPQLHF
14,NA,TRBD1,TRBJ2-7,TRBV5-4,TGTGCCAGCAGCGAGGGGACAGGGGTCTACGAGCAGTACTTC,CASSEGTGVYEQYF
14,NA,TRBD2,TRBJ2-4,TRBV19,TGTGCCAGTACTCTAGCGGGAGTTGGTAACATTCAGTACTTC,CASTLAGVGNIQYF
15,NA,NA,TRBJ1-2,TRBV25-1,TGTGCCAGCCGTTCTGACAGACCTCGTGGCTATGGCTACACCTTC,CASRSDRPRGYGYTF
14,NA,NA,TRBJ1-1,TRBV6-1,TGTGCCAGCAGTGAAAGTAACAAGAACACTGAAGCTTTCTTT,CASSESNKNTEAFF
16,NA,TRBD1,TRBJ1-2,TRBV2,TGTGCCACCAACCTAGGACAGGCCCTCACTAACTATGGCTACACCTTC,CATNLGQALTNYGYTF
12,NA,NA,TRBJ1-2,TRBV6-6,TGTGCCAGCAGTTACTCGCGGGATGGCTACACCTTC,CASSYSRDGYTF
15,NA,TRBD2,TRBJ2-7,TRBV7-3,TGTGCCAGCACCCAACTAGCGGGAGGTCCCTACGAGCAGTACTTC,CASTQLAGGPYEQYF
17,NA,TRBD2,TRBJ2-3,TRBV7-3,TGTGCCAGCAGCTTAACGGGGCTAGCGGGAGTTCAAGATACGCAGTATTTT,CASSLTGLAGVQDTQYF
16,NA,TRBD1,TRBJ2-5,TRBV18,TGTGCCAGCTCACCCCTGGGACAGCTTCACCAAGAGACCCAGTACTTC,CASSPLGQLHQETQYF
15,NA,TRBD1,TRBJ2-7,TRBV7-8,TGTGCCAGCAGCGCGGGGACAGGCCGATCCTACGAGCAGTACTTC,CASSAGTGRSYEQYF
13,NA,NA,TRBJ1-2,TRBV9,TGTGCCAGCAGCGTAGGGAGGGGCGTCGGCTACACCTTC,CASSVGRGVGYTF
17,few,TRBD1,TRBJ2-7,TRBV27,TGTGCCAGCAGTCCAAACAGGGGGCGCGGTCCCGGTCACGAGCAGTACTTC,CASSPNRGRGPGHEQYF
17,NA,NA,TRBJ1-4,TRBV7-2,TGTGCCAGCAGCTTACGCGGAGCTTCTGCAACTAATGAAAAACTGTTTTTT,CASSLRGASATNEKLFF
17,NA,TRBD1,TRBJ1-6,TRBV7-2,TGTGCCAGCAGCGTACAGGGGGCTGGGTCCTATAATTCACCCCTCCACTTT,CASSVQGAGSYNSPLHF
13,NA,NA,TRBJ2-7,TRBV9,TGTGCCAGCAGCGTGGACGGGGCCTACGAGCAGTACTTC,CASSVDGAYEQYF
16,NA,NA,TRBJ2-2,TRBV27,TGTGCCAGCAGTTTATATATTGACAGAAACACCGGGGAGCTGTTTTTT,CASSLYIDRNTGELFF
15,once,NA,TRBJ1-2,TRBV19,TGTGCCAGTAGTCCAAACCCCGGACAGAGCCGTGGCTACACCTTC,CASSPNPGQSRGYTF
15,NA,NA,TRBJ1-2,TRBV19,TGTGCCAGCCATGCGGCAGGGCAAGTGGGCTATGGCTACACCTTC,CASHAAGQVGYGYTF
12,NA,TRBD1,TRBJ2-7,TRBV28,TGTGCCACAGGGACAGGGACATACGAGCAGTACTTC,CATGTGTYEQYF
16,NA,NA,TRBJ1-6,TRBV2,TGTGCCAGCAGTGGTGGCAGGGTTCCCCTAAATTCACCCCTCCACTTT,CASSGGRVPLNSPLHF
14,NA,NA,TRBJ2-5,TRBV18,TGTGCCAGCTCACCACCGAGCACTCGCGAGACCCAGTACTTC,CASSPPSTRETQYF
12,NA,NA,TRBJ2-1,TRBV6-6,TGTGCCAGCAGCCCCAACTACAATGAGCAGTTCTTC,CASSPNYNEQFF
15,few,TRBD1,TRBJ2-6,TRBV7-2,TGTGCCAGCAGCTTCAGGGGGTCTGGGGCCAACGTCCTGACTTTC,CASSFRGSGANVLTF
16,NA,NA,TRBJ2-1,TRBV29-1,TGCAGCGTTGTGGGGGGAGCGGAAACCTCCTACAATGAGCAGTTCTTC,CSVVGGAETSYNEQFF
13,NA,TRBD1,TRBJ1-2,TRBV11-2,TGTGCCAGCAGCCGGACAGGGGCGGATGGCTACACCTTC,CASSRTGADGYTF
18,NA,TRBD1,TRBJ1-6,TRBV11-2,TGTGCCAGCAGCTTAGTGTCAGGGGGCAAAGCCTATAATTCACCCCTCCACTTT,CASSLVSGGKAYNSPLHF
13,NA,NA,TRBJ1-6,TRBV30,TGTGCCTGGAGAGCAGGCCATTATTCACCCCTCCACTTT,CAWRAGHYSPLHF
15,NA,TRBD2,TRBJ2-3,TRBV7-9,TGTGCCAGCAGGTATAGCGGGAGTGGGGCAGATACGCAGTATTTT,CASRYSGSGADTQYF
13,NA,TRBD2,TRBJ2-3,TRBV28,TGTGCCAGCACACGACTAGCGGGAGATACGCAGTATTTT,CASTRLAGDTQYF
15,NA,NA,TRBJ2-1,TRBV5-1,TGCGCCAGCAGACGGGACTCCGGGGCCCACAATGAGCAGTTCTTC,CASRRDSGAHNEQFF
14,NA,NA,TRBJ2-1,TRBV19,TGTGCCAGTAGTATAGTAGGGGTTGGTACTGAGCAGTTCTTC,CASSIVGVGTEQFF
15,NA,NA,TRBJ2-5,TRBV24-1,TGTGCCACCAGTGATTTAGGGGGGGTAGGAGAGACCCAGTACTTC,CATSDLGGVGETQYF
13,once,TRBD1,TRBJ2-7,TRBV5-1,TGCGCCAGCAGCATATCCGACAGGGGTCTTCAGTACTTC,CASSISDRGLQYF
17,NA,TRBD1,TRBJ1-5,TRBV18,TGTGCCAGCTCACCACGGGACAGTGGTTTCAGCGATCAGCCCCAGCATTTT,CASSPRDSGFSDQPQHF
15,NA,TRBD2,TRBJ2-3,TRBV29-1,TGCAGCGTTGGGGGGGGGACGCGTCCCACAGATACGCAGTATTTT,CSVGGGTRPTDTQYF
15,NA,NA,TRBJ2-1,TRBV18,TGTGCCAGCTCACTTCAGAGCGGCACCTACAATGAGCAGTTCTTC,CASSLQSGTYNEQFF
12,NA,NA,TRBJ1-1,TRBV28,TGTGCCAGCAGTTTGGGGCAGGATAAAGCTTTCTTT,CASSLGQDKAFF
17,once,NA,TRBJ1-3,TRBV29-1,TGCAGCGTTCGAGCGGGGCCAGACAGCCGATCTGGAAACACCATATATTTT,CSVRAGPDSRSGNTIYF
14,NA,TRBD2,TRBJ2-2,TRBV10-1,TGCGCCAGCAGTGTGGGGACTAAGGCCGGGGAGCTGTTTTTT,CASSVGTKAGELFF
13,NA,TRBD1,TRBJ2-2,TRBV6-5,TGTGCCAGCACTAGGGACAGGGGTGGGGAGCTGTTTTTT,CASTRDRGGELFF